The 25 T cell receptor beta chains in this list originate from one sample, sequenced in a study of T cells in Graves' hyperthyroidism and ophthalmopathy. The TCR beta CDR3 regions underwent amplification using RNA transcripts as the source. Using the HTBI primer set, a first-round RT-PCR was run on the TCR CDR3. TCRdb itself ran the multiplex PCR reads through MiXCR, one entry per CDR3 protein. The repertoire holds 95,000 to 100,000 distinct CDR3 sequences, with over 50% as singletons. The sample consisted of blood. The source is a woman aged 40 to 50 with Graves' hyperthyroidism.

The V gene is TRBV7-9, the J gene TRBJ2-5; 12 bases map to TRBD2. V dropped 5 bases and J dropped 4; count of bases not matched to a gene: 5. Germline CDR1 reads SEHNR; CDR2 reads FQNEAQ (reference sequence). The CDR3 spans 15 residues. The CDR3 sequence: CASSQASGRGETQYF. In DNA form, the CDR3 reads TGTGCCAGCAGCCAAGCTAGCGGGAGGGGAGAGACCCAGTACTTC. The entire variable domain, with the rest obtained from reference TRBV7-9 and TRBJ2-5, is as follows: DTGVSQNPRHKITKRGQNVTFRCDPISEHNRLYWYRQTLGQGPEFLTYFQNEAQLEKSRLLSDRFSAERPKGSFSTLEIQRTEQGDSAMYLCASSQASGRGETQYFGPGTRLLVL.

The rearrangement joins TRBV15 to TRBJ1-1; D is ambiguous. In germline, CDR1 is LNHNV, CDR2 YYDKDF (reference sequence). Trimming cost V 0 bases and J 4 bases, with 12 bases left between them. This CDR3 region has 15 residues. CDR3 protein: CATSRDHAGGTEAFF. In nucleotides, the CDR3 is TGTGCCACCAGCAGAGATCACGCCGGAGGCACTGAAGCTTTCTTT.

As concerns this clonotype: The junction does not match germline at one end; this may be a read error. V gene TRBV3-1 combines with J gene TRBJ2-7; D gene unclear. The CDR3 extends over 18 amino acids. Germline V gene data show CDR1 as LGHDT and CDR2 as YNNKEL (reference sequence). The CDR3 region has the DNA TGTGCCAGCAGCCAAGACTATCGAGAAGTATGGTCTGAGTACGAGCGGTACTTC. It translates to CASSQDYREVWSEYERYF.

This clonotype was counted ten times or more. The CDR3 sequence: CASGLGLSIPYGYTF. DNA for the CDR3: TGTGCCAGCGGGCTGGGGCTAAGCATCCCCTATGGCTACACCTTC. The chain combines TRBV12-3 or TRBV12-4 with TRBJ1-2, with D possibly TRBD1 on 5 matching bases. The CDR3 consists of 15 residues. With 8 bases removed from V and 4 bases from J, the gap between germline ends came to 20 bases.

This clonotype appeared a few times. The DNA for the CDR3 is TGTGCCAGCAGTTTTGCGGGAGCTTACGAGCAGTACTTC. Amino acids: CASSFAGAYEQYF. The chain uses TRBV27 and TRBJ2-7; TRBD2 matches at 7 bases. The CDR3 has 13 amino acids. CDR1 MNHEY and CDR2 SMNVEV come from the germline V gene (reference sequence). Trimming took 3 bases from V and 4 from J; bases not matched to a gene: 3.

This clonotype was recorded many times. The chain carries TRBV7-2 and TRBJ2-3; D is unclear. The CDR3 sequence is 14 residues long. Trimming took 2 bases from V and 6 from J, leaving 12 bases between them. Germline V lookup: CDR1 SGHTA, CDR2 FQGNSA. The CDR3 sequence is CASSLYDTRDTQYF. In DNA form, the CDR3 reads TGTGCCAGCAGCTTATACGATACCCGGGATACGCAGTATTTT.

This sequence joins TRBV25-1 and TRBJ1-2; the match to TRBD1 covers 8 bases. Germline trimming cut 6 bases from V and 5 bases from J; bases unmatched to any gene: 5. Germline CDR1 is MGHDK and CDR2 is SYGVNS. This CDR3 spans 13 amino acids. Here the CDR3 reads CASRQGALYGYTF. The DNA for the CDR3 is TGTGCCAGCAGGCAGGGGGCACTTTATGGCTACACCTTC.

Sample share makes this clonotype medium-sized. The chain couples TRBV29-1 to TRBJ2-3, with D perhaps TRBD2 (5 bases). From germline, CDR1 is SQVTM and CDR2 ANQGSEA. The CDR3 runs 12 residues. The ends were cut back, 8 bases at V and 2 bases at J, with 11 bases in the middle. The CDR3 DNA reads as TGCAGCCTCGTGGAGGCCACAGATACGCAGTATTTT. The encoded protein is CSLVEATDTQYF.

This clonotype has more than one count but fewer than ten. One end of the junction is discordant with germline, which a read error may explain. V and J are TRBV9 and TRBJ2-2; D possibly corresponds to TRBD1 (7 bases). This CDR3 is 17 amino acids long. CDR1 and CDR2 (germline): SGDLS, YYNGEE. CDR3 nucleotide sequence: TGTGCCAGCAGCGTAGGGGTACCGGGACAGCGTCACCGGGAGCTGCTTTTT. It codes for CASSVGVPGQRHRELLF.

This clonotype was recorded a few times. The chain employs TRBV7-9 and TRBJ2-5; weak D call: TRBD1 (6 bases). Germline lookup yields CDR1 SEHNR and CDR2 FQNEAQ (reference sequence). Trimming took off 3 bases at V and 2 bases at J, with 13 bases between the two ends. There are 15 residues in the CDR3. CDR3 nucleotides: TGTGCCAGCAGCTTGGGGGCAGGCCCGCAAGAGACCCAGTACTTC. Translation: CASSLGAGPQETQYF.

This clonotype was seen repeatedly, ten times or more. This CDR3 is CASSPSVTGELFF. The CDR3 DNA follows: TGCGCCAGCAGTCCGAGTGTCACCGGGGAGCTGTTTTTT. V and J are TRBV4-1 and TRBJ2-2; unclear D gene. The CDR3 totals 13 residues. V lost 6 bases and J 4 bases, leaving 9 bases between the germline ends. The germline V gene has CDR1 MGHRA and CDR2 YSYEKL.

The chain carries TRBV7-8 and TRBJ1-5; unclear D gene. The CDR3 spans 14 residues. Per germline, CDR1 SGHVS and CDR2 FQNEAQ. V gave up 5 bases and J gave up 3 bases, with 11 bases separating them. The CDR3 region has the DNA TGTGCCAGCAGCCGACACAGACTCAATCAGCCCCAGCATTTT. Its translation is CASSRHRLNQPQHF. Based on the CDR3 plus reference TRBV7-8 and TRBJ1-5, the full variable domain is GAGVSQSPRYKVAKRGQDVALRCDPISGHVSLFWYQQALGQGPEFLTYFQNEAQLDKSGLPSDRFFAERPEGSVSTLKIQRTQQEDSAVYLCASSRHRLNQPQHFGDGTRLSIL.

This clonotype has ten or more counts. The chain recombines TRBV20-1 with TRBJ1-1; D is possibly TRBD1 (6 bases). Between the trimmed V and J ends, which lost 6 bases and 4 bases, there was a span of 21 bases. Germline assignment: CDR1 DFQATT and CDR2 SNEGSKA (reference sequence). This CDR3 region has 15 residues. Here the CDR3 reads CSAKDRRQIITEAFF. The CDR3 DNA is TGCAGTGCCAAAGACAGGCGCCAGATCATCACTGAAGCTTTCTTT.

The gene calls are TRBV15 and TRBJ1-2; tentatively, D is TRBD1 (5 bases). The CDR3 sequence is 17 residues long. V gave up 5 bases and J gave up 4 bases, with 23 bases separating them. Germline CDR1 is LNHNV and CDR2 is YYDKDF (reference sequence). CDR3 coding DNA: TGTGCCACCAGCGTCAACCAGGGCGTCTTCGAACTCTATGGCTACACCTTC. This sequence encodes CATSVNQGVFELYGYTF.

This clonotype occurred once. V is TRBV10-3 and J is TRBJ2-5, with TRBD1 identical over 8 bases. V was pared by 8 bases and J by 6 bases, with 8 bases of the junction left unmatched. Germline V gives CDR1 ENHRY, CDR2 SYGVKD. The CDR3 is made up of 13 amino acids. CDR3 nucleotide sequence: TGTGCCATCGGGACAGGACCGGGGAAGACCCAGTACTTC. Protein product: CAIGTGPGKTQYF.

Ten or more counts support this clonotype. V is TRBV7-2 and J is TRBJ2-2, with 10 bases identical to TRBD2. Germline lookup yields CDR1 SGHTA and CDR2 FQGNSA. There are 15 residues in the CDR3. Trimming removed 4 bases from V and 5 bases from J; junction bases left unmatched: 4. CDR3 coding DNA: TGTGCCAGCAGCTCACTAGCGGGAAAGACCGGGGAGCTGTTTTTT. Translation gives CASSSLAGKTGELFF.

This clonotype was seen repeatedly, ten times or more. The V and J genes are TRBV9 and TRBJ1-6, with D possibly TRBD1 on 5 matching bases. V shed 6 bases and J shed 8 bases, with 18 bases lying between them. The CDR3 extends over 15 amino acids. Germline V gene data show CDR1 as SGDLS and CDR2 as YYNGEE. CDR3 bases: TGTGCCAGCACCAACGGGGGGGTATCGGATTCACCCCTCCACTTT. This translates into CASTNGGVSDSPLHF.

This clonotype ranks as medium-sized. Here the CDR3 reads CASSPSGGGESQYF. CDR3 coding DNA: TGTGCCAGCAGTCCCAGTGGCGGGGGCGAGTCCCAGTACTTC. The genes are TRBV7-9 and TRBJ2-5, with D possibly matching TRBD2 (7 bases). The CDR3 has 14 amino acids. Trimming took off 6 bases at V and 9 bases at J, with 20 bases between the two ends. Germline lookup yields CDR1 SEHNR and CDR2 FQNEAQ (reference sequence).

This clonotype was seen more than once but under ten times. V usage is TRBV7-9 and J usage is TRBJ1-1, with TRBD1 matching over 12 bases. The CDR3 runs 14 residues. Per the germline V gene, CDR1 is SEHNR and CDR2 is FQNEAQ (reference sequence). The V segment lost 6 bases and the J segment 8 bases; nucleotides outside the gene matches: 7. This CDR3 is CASSRGTGGVEAFF. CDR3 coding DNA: TGTGCCAGCAGTCGTGGGACAGGGGGCGTAGAAGCTTTCTTT.

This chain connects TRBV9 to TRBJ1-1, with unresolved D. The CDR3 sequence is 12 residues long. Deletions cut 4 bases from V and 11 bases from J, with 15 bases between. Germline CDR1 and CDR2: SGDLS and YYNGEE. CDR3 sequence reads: CASSSLDRVAFF. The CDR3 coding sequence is TGTGCCAGCAGCTCCTTGGATAGGGTGGCTTTCTTT.

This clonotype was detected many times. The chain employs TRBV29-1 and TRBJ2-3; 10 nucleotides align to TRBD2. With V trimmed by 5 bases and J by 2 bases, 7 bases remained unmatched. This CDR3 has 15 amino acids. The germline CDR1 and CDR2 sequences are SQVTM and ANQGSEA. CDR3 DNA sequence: TGCAGCGTTACTGGACTAGCGGCTTTCACAGATACGCAGTATTTT. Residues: CSVTGLAAFTDTQYF.

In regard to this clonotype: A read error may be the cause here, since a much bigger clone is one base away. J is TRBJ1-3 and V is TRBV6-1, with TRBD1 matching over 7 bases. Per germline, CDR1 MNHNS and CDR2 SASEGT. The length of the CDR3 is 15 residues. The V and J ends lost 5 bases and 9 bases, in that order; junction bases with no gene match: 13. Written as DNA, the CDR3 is TGTGCCAGCAGTCTTAACAGGGGCTCAAGTATCACCATATATTTT. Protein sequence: CASSLNRGSSITIYF.

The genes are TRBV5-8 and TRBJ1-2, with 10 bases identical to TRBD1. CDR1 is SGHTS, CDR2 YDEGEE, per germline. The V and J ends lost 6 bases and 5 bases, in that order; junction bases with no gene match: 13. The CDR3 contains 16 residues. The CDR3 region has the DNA TGTGCCAGCACACACCGCGGGACAGGGGAAAGTTATGGCTACACCTTC. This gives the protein CASTHRGTGESYGYTF.

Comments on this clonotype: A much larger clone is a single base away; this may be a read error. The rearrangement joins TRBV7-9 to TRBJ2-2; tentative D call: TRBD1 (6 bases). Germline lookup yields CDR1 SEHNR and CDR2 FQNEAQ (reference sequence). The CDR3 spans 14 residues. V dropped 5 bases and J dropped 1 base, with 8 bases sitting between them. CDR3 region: CASSRGRNTGELFF. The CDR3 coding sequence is TGTGCCAGCAGCAGGGGGAGGAACACCGGGGAGCTGTTTTTT.

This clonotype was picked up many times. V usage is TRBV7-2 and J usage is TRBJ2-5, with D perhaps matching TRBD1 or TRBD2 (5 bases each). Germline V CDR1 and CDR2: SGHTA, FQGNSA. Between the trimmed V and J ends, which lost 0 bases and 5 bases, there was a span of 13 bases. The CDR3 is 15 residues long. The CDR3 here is CASSLAWGRGETQYF. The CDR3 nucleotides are TGTGCCAGCAGCTTAGCGTGGGGACGAGGGGAGACCCAGTACTTC.